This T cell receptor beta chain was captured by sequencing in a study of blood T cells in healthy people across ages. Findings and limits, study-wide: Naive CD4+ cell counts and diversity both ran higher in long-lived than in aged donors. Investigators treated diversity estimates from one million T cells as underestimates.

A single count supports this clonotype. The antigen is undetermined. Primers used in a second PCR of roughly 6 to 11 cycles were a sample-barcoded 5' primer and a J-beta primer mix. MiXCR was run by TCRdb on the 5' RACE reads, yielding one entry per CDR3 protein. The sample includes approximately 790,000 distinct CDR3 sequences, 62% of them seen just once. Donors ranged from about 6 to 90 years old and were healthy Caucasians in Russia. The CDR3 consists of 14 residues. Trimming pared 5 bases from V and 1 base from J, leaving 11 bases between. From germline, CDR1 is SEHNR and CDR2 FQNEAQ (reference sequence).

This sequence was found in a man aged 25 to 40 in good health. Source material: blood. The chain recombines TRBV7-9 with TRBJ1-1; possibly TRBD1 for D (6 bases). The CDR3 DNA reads TGTGCCAGCAGCCCAACAGGGAGGAACACTGAAGCTTTCTTT. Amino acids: CASSPTGRNTEAFF.